This T cell receptor (beta chain) was found in a study of CD8 T cells in ankylosing spondylitis. 5'-RACE, quantitative and with molecular barcodes, yielded the TCR beta libraries. MiXCR was run by TCRdb on the 5' RACE reads, yielding one entry per CDR3 protein. The sample lists 250,000 to 350,000 distinct CDR3 sequences, roughly 20% occurring once. The CDR3 contains 18 residues. The V gene's germline CDR1 is LGHNA and CDR2 YSLEER. V was clipped by 0 bases and J by 5 bases, with 20 bases between them. Sequencing was done on a sample of blood, either unsorted or a sorted T cell fraction (not recorded which). The receptor was isolated from a female donor with ankylosing spondylitis or in good health (not recorded which). This chain connects TRBV4-3 to TRBJ2-1; D gene ambiguous. The CDR3: CASSQDGSWALGNNEQFF. The CDR3 DNA is TGCGCCAGCAGCCAAGATGGGTCATGGGCGTTAGGGAACAATGAGCAGTTCTTC.